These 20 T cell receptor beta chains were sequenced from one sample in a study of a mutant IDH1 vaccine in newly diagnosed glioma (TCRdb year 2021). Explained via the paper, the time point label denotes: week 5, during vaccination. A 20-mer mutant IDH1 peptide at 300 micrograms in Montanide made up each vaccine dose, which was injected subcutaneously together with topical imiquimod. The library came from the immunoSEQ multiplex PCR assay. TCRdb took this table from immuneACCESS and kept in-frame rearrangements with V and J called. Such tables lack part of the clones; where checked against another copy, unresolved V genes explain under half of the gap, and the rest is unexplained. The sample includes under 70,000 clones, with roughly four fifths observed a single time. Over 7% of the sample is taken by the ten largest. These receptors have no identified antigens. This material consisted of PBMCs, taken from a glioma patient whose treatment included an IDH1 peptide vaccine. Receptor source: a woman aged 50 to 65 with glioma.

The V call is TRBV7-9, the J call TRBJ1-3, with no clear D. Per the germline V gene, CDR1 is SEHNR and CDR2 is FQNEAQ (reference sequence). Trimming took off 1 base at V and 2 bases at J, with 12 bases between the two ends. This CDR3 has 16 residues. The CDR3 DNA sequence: TGTGCCAGCAGCTTAGGAAGAGGAAGGGCTGGAAACACCATATATTTT. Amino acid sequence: CASSLGRGRAGNTIYF.

CDR3: CASSYGTGSNQPQHF. The CDR3 nucleotides read TGTGCCAGCAGTTACGGGACAGGGAGCAATCAGCCCCAGCATTTT. The chain links TRBV6-5 to TRBJ1-5, with TRBD1 identical over 9 bases. Germline CDR1 reads MNHEY; CDR2 reads SVGAGI. The CDR3 spans 15 residues. With 2 bases clipped from V and 1 base from J, the junction kept 0 bases outside the gene matches.

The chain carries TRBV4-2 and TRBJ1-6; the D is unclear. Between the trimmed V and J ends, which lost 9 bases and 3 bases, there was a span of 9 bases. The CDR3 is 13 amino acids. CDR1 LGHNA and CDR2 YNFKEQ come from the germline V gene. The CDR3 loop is CASAEGYNSPLHF. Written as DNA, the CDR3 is TGTGCCAGTGCAGAGGGCTATAATTCACCCCTCCACTTT.

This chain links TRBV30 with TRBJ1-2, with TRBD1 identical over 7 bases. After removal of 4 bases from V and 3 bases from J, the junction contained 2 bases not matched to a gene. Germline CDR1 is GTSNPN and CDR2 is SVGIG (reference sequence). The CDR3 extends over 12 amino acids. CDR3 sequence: CAWTDRDYGYTF. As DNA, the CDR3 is TGTGCCTGGACCGACAGGGACTATGGCTACACCTTC.

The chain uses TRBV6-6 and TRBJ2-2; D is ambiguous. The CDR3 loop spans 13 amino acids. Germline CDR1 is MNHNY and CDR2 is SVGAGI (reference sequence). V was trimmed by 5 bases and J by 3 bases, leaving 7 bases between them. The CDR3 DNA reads TGTGCCAGCAGTATTGGATACACCGGGGAGCTGTTTTTT. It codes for CASSIGYTGELFF.

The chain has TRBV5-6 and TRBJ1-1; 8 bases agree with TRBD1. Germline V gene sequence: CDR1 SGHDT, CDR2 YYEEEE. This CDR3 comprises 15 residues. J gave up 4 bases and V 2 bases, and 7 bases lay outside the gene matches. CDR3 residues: CASSFAGTGPTEAFF. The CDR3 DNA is TGTGCCAGCAGCTTCGCCGGGACAGGCCCCACTGAAGCTTTCTTT.

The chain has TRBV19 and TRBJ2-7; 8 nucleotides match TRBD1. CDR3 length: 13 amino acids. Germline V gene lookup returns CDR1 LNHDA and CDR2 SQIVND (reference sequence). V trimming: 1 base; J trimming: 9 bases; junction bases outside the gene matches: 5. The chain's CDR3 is CASSIGQGMVQYF. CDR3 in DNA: TGTGCCAGTAGTATAGGACAGGGGATGGTGCAGTACTTC. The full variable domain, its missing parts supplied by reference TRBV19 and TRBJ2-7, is DGGITQSPKYLFRKEGQNVTLSCEQNLNHDAMYWYRQDPGQGLRLIYYSQIVNDFQKGDIAEGYSVSREKKESFPLTVTSAQKNPTAFYLCASSIGQGMVQYFGPGTRLTVT.

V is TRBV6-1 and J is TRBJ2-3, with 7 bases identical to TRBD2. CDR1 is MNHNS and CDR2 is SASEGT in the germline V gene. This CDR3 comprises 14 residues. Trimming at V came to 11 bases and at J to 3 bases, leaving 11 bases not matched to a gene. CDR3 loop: CAGSERGGTDTQYF. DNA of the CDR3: TGTGCCGGCTCTGAGCGGGGAGGGACAGATACGCAGTATTTT.

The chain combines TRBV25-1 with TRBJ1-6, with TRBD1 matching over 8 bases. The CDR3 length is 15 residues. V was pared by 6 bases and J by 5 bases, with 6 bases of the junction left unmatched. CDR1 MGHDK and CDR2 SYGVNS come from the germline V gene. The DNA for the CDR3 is TGTGCCAGCAGAGAGACGGACAGGGATAATTCACCCCTCCACTTT. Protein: CASRETDRDNSPLHF.

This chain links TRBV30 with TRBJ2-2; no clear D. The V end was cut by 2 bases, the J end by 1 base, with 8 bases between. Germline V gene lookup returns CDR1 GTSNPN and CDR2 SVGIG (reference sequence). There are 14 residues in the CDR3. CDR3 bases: TGTGCCTGGAGTTTTTGGGTGAACACCGGGGAGCTGTTTTTT. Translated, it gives CAWSFWVNTGELFF.

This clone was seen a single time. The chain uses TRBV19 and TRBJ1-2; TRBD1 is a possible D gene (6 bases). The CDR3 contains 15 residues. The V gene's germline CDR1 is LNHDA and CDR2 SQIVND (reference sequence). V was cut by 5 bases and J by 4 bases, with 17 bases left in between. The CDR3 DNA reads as TGTGCCAGTAGTCGGAGCTGGGGGGCGGGCTATGGCTACACCTTC. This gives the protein CASSRSWGAGYGYTF.

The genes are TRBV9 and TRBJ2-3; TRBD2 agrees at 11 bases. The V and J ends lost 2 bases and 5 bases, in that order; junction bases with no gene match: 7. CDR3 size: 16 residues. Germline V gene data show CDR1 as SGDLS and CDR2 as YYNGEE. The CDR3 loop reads CASSVALAGVRDTQYF. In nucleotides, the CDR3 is TGTGCCAGCAGCGTTGCACTAGCGGGGGTTAGAGATACGCAGTATTTT.

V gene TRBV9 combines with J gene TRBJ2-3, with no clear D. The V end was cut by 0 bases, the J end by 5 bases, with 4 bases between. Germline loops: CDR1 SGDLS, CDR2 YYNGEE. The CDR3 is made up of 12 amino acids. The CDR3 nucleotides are TGTGCCAGCAGCGTAGGGATAGATACGCAGTATTTT. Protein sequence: CASSVGIDTQYF.

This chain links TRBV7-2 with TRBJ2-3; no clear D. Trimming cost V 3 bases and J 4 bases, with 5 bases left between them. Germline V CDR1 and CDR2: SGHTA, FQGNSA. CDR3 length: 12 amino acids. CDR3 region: CASSLSPDTQYF. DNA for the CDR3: TGTGCCAGCAGCTTGAGTCCAGATACGCAGTATTTT.

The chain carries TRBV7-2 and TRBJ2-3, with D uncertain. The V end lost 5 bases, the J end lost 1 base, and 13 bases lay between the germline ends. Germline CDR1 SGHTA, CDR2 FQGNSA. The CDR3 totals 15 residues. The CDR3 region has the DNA TGTGCCAGCAGCCCGGGCGGCAGTCGCACAGATACGCAGTATTTT. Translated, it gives CASSPGGSRTDTQYF.

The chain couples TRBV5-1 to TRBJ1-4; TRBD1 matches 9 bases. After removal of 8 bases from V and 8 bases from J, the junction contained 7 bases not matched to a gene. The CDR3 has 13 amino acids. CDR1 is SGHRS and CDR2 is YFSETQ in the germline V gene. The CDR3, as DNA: TGCGCCAGTCGACAGGGGGGTTTCGAAAAACTGTTTTTT. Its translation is CASRQGGFEKLFF.

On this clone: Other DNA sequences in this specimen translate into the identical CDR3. This chain's CDR3 is CASSQVGNQPQHF. CDR3 nucleotide sequence: TGTGCCAGCAGCCAAGTAGGCAATCAGCCCCAGCATTTT. The chain recombines TRBV4-2 with TRBJ1-5; D ambiguous. Per the germline V gene, CDR1 is LGHNA and CDR2 is YNFKEQ. The CDR3 covers 13 residues. V lost 1 base and J lost 2, with 3 bases in between.

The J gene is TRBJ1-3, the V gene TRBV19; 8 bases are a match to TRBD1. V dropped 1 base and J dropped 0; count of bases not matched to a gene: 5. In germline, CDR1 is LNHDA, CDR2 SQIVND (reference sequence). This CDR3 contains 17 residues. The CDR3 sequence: CASSIGQGASSGNTIYF. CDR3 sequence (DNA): TGTGCCAGTAGTATAGGGCAGGGGGCGAGCTCTGGAAACACCATATATTTT.

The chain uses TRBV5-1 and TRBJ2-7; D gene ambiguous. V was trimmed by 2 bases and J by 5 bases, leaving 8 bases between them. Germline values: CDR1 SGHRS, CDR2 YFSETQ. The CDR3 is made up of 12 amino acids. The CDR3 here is CASSFLQDEQYF. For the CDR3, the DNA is TGCGCCAGCAGCTTTCTCCAGGACGAGCAGTACTTC. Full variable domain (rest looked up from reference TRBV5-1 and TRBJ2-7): KAGVTQTPRYLIKTRGQQVTLSCSPISGHRSVSWYQQTPGQGLQFLFEYFSETQRNKGNFPGRFSGRQFSNSRSEMNVSTLELGDSALYLCASSFLQDEQYFGPGTRLTVT.

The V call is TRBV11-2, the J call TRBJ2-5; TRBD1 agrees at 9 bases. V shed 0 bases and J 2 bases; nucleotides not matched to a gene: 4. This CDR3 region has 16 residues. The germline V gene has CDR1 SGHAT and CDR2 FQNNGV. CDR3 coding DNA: TGTGCCAGCAGCTTAGAGACCGGGACAGGGCAAGAGACCCAGTACTTC. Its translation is CASSLETGTGQETQYF.